This passage covers 8 T cell receptor beta chains from one sample sequenced in a study of T cells in Graves' hyperthyroidism and ophthalmopathy. Amplification of TCR beta CDR3 regions was performed using RNA transcripts as template. The primer set for the first-round RT-PCR of the TCR CDR3 was HTBI. MiXCR was run by TCRdb on the multiplex PCR reads, yielding one entry per CDR3 protein. The table lists hundreds of thousands of distinct CDR3 sequences, around 15% of them singletons, with roughly 4.5% in the top ten. The sample consisted of blood. The receptors stem from a woman in her thirties or forties with Graves' ophthalmopathy.

The J gene is TRBJ1-3, the V gene TRBV14, with 7 bases matching TRBD1. V shed 3 bases and J 1 base; nucleotides not matched to a gene: 3. This CDR3 is built from 15 residues. In germline, CDR1 is SGHDN, CDR2 FVKESK. The CDR3 here is CASSHRQGSGNTIYF. DNA for the CDR3: TGTGCCAGCAGCCACCGACAGGGTTCTGGAAACACCATATATTTT.

The rearrangement links TRBV12-3 or TRBV12-4 to TRBJ2-5; D might be TRBD1 (6 bases). The V end was cut by 3 bases, the J end by 1 base, with 12 bases between. The CDR3 consists of 15 residues. The CDR3 sequence is CASSLGAEVQETQYF. CDR3 bases: TGTGCCAGCAGTTTGGGGGCGGAGGTCCAAGAGACCCAGTACTTC.

This clonotype was seen ten or more times. In nucleotides, the CDR3 is TGTGCCAGCTCACCACCCGGACGGACCCAAGAGACCCAGTACTTC. Translated, it gives CASSPPGRTQETQYF. The chain carries TRBV18 and TRBJ2-5; D uncertain. V shed 0 bases and J shed 1 base, with 9 bases lying between them. Germline V gene data show CDR1 as KGHSH and CDR2 as LQKENI. The CDR3 has 15 amino acids.

Many counts were recorded for this clonotype. The rearrangement uses TRBV27 and TRBJ2-2; D is undetermined. V was clipped by 0 bases and J by 6 bases, with 17 bases between them. CDR1 is MNHEY, CDR2 SMNVEV, per germline (reference sequence). The CDR3 is made up of 17 amino acids. CDR3 sequence reads: CASSLSRSSFVAGELFF. For the CDR3, the DNA is TGTGCCAGCAGTTTATCTCGTAGTAGTTTCGTCGCCGGGGAGCTGTTTTTT.

This clonotype was counted at least ten times. The rearrangement links TRBV28 to TRBJ2-7; 15 bases match TRBD2. Trimming removed 6 bases from V and 5 bases from J; junction bases left unmatched: 8. This CDR3 region has 16 residues. Per germline, CDR1 MDHEN and CDR2 SYDVKM. The CDR3 nucleotides read TGTGCCAGCAGATTTGCCGGGACTAGCGGGAGGAACGAGCAGTACTTC. This gives the protein CASRFAGTSGRNEQYF. The whole variable domain, remainder taken from reference TRBV28 and TRBJ2-7, is DVKVTQSSRYLVKRTGEKVFLECVQDMDHENMFWYRQDPGLGLRLIYFSYDVKMKEKGDIPEGYSVSREKKERFSLILESASTNQTSMYLCASRFAGTSGRNEQYFGPGTRLTVT.

The chain employs TRBV30 and TRBJ2-7; TRBD1 or TRBD2 may be the D gene (6 bases each). This CDR3 is built from 15 residues. CDR1 is GTSNPN and CDR2 is SVGIG in the germline V gene (reference sequence). Trimming pared 4 bases from V and 6 bases from J, leaving 22 bases between. CDR3 nucleotides: TGTGCCTGGATCCCCGTACATGGGGGGCGCGGCGAGCAGTACTTC. It codes for CAWIPVHGGRGEQYF.

This clonotype was observed at least ten times. The chain is built from TRBV6-1 and TRBJ2-7, with 7 bases that match TRBD1. The CDR3 is 16 amino acids. The V and J ends lost 2 bases and 1 base, in that order; junction bases with no gene match: 8. The germline gives CDR1 MNHNS, CDR2 SASEGT. The CDR3 loop is CASSELTGTDSYEQYF. CDR3 in DNA: TGTGCCAGCAGTGAACTTACCGGGACAGATTCCTACGAGCAGTACTTC.

This clonotype was observed many times. Mismatch with germline at one junction end may stem from a read error. The V gene is TRBV5-1, the J gene TRBJ1-1; a possible D gene is TRBD1 (6 bases). The CDR3 runs to 15 residues. Per germline, CDR1 SGHRS and CDR2 YFSETQ. CDR3 bases: TGTGCCAGCAGCTTAGGGGGGGGGTTGAACACTGAAGCTTTCTTT. Translated: CASSLGGGLNTEAFF. The variable domain in full, with the rest retrieved from reference TRBV5-1 and TRBJ1-1, is KAGVTQTPRYLIKTRGQQVTLSCSPISGHRSVSWYQQTPGQGLQFLFEYFSETQRNKGNFPGRFSGRQFSNSRSEMNVSTLELGDSALYLCASSLGGGLNTEAFFGQGTRLTVV.